This T cell receptor beta chain comes out of a study of blood T cell repertoires in COVID-19. On the study more broadly: The study drew acute and convalescent COVID-19 samples from the United States, Italy and Spain.

Under the authors' procedure: Counts of nucleated cells, estimated from reference gene primer amplification, were obtained. Here immunoSEQ multiplex PCR was the method, and the copy in TCRdb shows in-frame clones only, minus some. V, J and clone size are those of that table, while D and trimming were read from the DNA. Altogether fewer than 250,000 clones are present, roughly 85% being singletons, with the ten largest covering around 2.3%. Germline CDR1 reads SGHVS; CDR2 reads FNYEAQ. The CDR3 has 14 residues. V lost 0 bases, J lost 5 bases, and 10 bases lay in between. The clonotype originates from a woman aged 40 to 50 with active or convalescent COVID-19. Sequenced sample: peripheral blood. This rearrangement joins TRBV7-6 to TRBJ2-5; D remains unclear. The CDR3 coding sequence is TGTGCCAGCAGCTTAGCCAGGAACGCGGAGACCCAGTACTTC. Translated, it gives CASSLARNAETQYF. Looking up the rest from reference TRBV7-6 and TRBJ2-5 gives the full variable domain: GAGVSQSPRYKVTKRGQDVALRCDPISGHVSLYWYRQALGQGPEFLTYFNYEAQQDKSGLPNDRFSAERPEGSISTLTIQRTEQRDSAMYRCASSLARNAETQYFGPGTRLLVL.